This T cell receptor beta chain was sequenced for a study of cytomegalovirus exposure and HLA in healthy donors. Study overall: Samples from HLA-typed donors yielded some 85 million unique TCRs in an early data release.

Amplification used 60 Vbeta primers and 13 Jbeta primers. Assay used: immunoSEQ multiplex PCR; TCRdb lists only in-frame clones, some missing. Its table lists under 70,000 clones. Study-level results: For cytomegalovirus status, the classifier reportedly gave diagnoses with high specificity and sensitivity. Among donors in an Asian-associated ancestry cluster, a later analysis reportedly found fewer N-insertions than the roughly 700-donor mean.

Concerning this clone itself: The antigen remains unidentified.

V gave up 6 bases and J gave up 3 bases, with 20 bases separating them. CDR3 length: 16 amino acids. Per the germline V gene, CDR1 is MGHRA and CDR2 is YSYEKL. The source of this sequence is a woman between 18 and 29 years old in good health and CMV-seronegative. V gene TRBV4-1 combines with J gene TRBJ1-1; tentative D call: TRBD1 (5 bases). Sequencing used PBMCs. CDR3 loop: CASSPLGRGLYTEAFF. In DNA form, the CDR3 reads TGCGCCAGCAGTCCCCTCGGGCGGGGGTTATACACTGAAGCTTTCTTT.